The sample holds many counts of the clone carrying this T cell receptor beta chain. This CDR3 region has 15 residues. Germline V lookup: CDR1 MDHEN, CDR2 SYDVKM. The V gene end was trimmed by 6 bases and the J gene end by 5 bases; junction bases not matched to a gene: 10. This entry belongs to a study of CD8 T cells in ankylosing spondylitis. TCRdb re-called the 5' RACE reads with MiXCR, one entry per CDR3 protein. The data show about 240,000 distinct CDR3 sequences, approximately 8.4% seen once. The sequencing sample was made of blood, either unsorted or a sorted T cell fraction (not recorded which). The clonotype originates from a female donor with ankylosing spondylitis or in good health (not recorded which). The chain joins TRBV28 to TRBJ2-7; TRBD1 aligns across 10 bases. The CDR3: CASSFRQGANHEQYF. DNA for the CDR3: TGTGCCAGCAGCTTTCGACAGGGGGCGAACCACGAGCAGTACTTC.